The 21 T cell receptor beta chains below all came from one sample that was sequenced in a study of T cell responses to AZD1222 COVID-19 vaccine. Repertoires were generated with immunoSEQ multiplex PCR, while TCRdb's copy carries only in-frame clones and drops some. The profile covers 60,000 to 85,000 clones, with around 86% appearing a single time and roughly 18% taken by the ten largest. Sequencing was performed on peripheral blood, taken 28 days after the second AZD1222 dose. These receptors all come from an adult who received the AZD1222 COVID-19 vaccine.

The chain joins TRBV29-1 to TRBJ1-2; a possible D gene is TRBD1 (6 bases). Between the trimmed V and J ends, which lost 4 bases and 7 bases, there was a span of 7 bases. The CDR3 consists of 10 residues. Germline V gene sequence: CDR1 SQVTM, CDR2 ANQGSEA. The CDR3 here is CSVAGAGYTF. The CDR3 nucleotides are TGCAGCGTTGCGGGGGCTGGCTACACCTTC. The full variable domain, its missing parts supplied by reference TRBV29-1 and TRBJ1-2, is SAVISQKPSRDICQRGTSLTIQCQVDSQVTMMFWYRQQPGQSLTLIATANQGSEATYESGFVIDKFPISRPNLTFSTLTVSNMSPEDSSIYLCSVAGAGYTFGSGTRLTVV.

This chain's CDR3 is CSVEGRGRGNEQFF. DNA of the CDR3: TGCAGCGTTGAGGGCAGGGGCAGGGGCAATGAGCAGTTCTTC. V gene TRBV29-1 combines with J gene TRBJ2-1; D perhaps matches TRBD1 (6 bases). V was pared by 3 bases and J by 6 bases, with 15 bases between. The CDR3 length is 14 residues. Germline values: CDR1 SQVTM, CDR2 ANQGSEA.

The V gene is TRBV15, the J gene TRBJ2-1; 10 positions match TRBD2. Germline V gene lookup returns CDR1 LNHNV and CDR2 YYDKDF (reference sequence). J was trimmed by 6 bases and V by 3 bases; bases with no gene match: 5. The CDR3 totals 15 residues. CDR3 sequence: CATSRILAGSNEQFF. DNA of the CDR3: TGTGCCACCAGCAGGATACTAGCGGGGTCCAATGAGCAGTTCTTC.

The chain employs TRBV6-1 and TRBJ2-7; 12 bases match TRBD2. V lost 3 bases and J lost 2; bases outside the gene matches: 2. CDR3 size: 15 residues. Germline CDR1 reads MNHNS; CDR2 reads SASEGT. The DNA of the CDR3 is TGTGCCAGCAGTGATCTAGCGGGGGGGCCCTACGAGCAGTACTTC. Translating gives CASSDLAGGPYEQYF.

The V call is TRBV3-1 (or the pseudogene TRBV3-2), the J call TRBJ1-3; possibly TRBD1 for D (6 bases). CDR1 is LGHDT, CDR2 YNNKEL, per germline (reference sequence). V was cut by 5 bases and J by 0 bases, with 11 bases left in between. The CDR3 has 15 residues. CDR3 DNA sequence: TGTGCCAGCAGCTGGACAGTCCTCTCTGGAAACACCATATATTTT. Translating it yields CASSWTVLSGNTIYF.

This clone is labeled as medium-sized. The rearrangement links TRBV7-8 to TRBJ2-2; tentative D call: TRBD2 (5 bases). The V gene lost 3 bases and the J gene lost 7 bases, with 12 bases spanning the gap. Looked up from germline, CDR1 is SGHVS and CDR2 is FQNEAQ. This CDR3 has 14 residues. CDR3 region: CASSFSGDHGELFF. The CDR3 DNA sequence: TGTGCCAGCAGCTTTTCCGGGGATCACGGGGAGCTGTTTTTT.

The CDR3 loop is CASSPWGISNQPQHF. As DNA, the CDR3 is TGTGCCAGCAGCCCATGGGGAATTAGCAATCAGCCCCAGCATTTT. The chain joins TRBV7-8 to TRBJ1-5; D not certain. V was trimmed by 5 bases and J by 0 bases, leaving 11 bases between them. Germline assignment: CDR1 SGHVS and CDR2 FQNEAQ. This CDR3 has 15 residues.

CDR3 DNA sequence: TGCGCCAGCAGCTTGTGGGGTGACACGCGGGGTGAGACCCAGTACTTC. It codes for CASSLWGDTRGETQYF. The rearrangement links TRBV5-1 to TRBJ2-5; perhaps TRBD2 as D (6 bases). V dropped 1 base and J dropped 5 bases, with 18 bases sitting between them. The CDR3 runs to 16 residues. CDR1 is SGHRS, CDR2 YFSETQ, per germline.

This clone was seen a single time. The chain employs TRBV7-2 and TRBJ2-7; D call uncertain. Germline values: CDR1 SGHTA, CDR2 FQGNSA. The V and J ends lost 1 base and 4 bases respectively, with 8 bases between them. This CDR3 spans 13 amino acids. CDR3 in DNA: TGTGCCAGCAGCTTAGGAGGTGGGTACGAGCAGTACTTC. Its protein product is CASSLGGGYEQYF.

The chain carries TRBV7-9 and TRBJ1-4; D unresolved. The CDR3 totals 15 residues. The germline V gene has CDR1 SEHNR and CDR2 FQNEAQ (reference sequence). Trimming took 1 base from V and 8 from J, leaving 14 bases between them. The CDR3 region is CASSLGTSVGEKLFF. The DNA for the CDR3 is TGTGCCAGCAGCTTAGGAACCTCTGTAGGAGAAAAACTGTTTTTT.

The J gene is TRBJ2-7, the V gene TRBV6-5, with D tentatively TRBD2 (6 bases). Germline-derived CDR1 and CDR2 are MNHEY and SVGAGI. The V end lost 8 bases, the J end lost 5 bases, and 13 bases lay between the germline ends. The CDR3 has 12 amino acids. The CDR3 bases are TGTGCCAGCCGCCGGGGACTCGACGAGCAGTACTTC. This translates into CASRRGLDEQYF.

The J gene is TRBJ2-3, the V gene TRBV11-3; a weak D match, TRBD1 (6 bases). Germline-derived CDR1 and CDR2 are SGHNT and YENEEA. CDR3 length: 14 residues. The V end was cut by 1 base, the J end by 3 bases, with 8 bases between. CDR3 in DNA: TGTGCCAGCAGCTTAGGAGGGACAACAGATACGCAGTATTTT. This translates into CASSLGGTTDTQYF.

The rearrangement joins TRBV7-2 to TRBJ1-2; D ambiguous. The CDR3 length is 16 residues. Germline CDR1 is SGHTA and CDR2 is FQGNSA. V lost 0 bases and J 6 bases, leaving 17 bases between the germline ends. CDR3 region: CASSLAGTQENNGYTF. The DNA for the CDR3 is TGTGCCAGCAGCTTAGCGGGAACGCAGGAGAATAATGGCTACACCTTC.

CDR3 loop: CASSQSRLSGAPDTQYF. CDR3 in DNA: TGTGCCAGCAGCCAAAGCCGCCTTAGCGGGGCCCCAGATACGCAGTATTTT. The rearrangement joins TRBV4-2 to TRBJ2-3; 8 bases map to TRBD2. Germline CDR1 and CDR2: LGHNA and YNFKEQ. This CDR3 is built from 17 residues. Germline trimming cut 2 bases from V and 4 bases from J; bases unmatched to any gene: 11.

The V and J genes are TRBV6-2 or TRBV6-3 and TRBJ1-1; no reliable D call. Germline V gene lookup returns CDR1 MNHEY and CDR2 SVGEGT. The CDR3 is made up of 15 amino acids. V shed 5 bases and J shed 6 bases, with 19 bases lying between them. The CDR3 region is CASSDHNLGTAEAFF. The CDR3 nucleotides read TGTGCCAGCAGTGACCACAACCTAGGAACGGCTGAAGCTTTCTTT.

The chain couples TRBV7-3 to TRBJ2-1; D remains ambiguous. Germline values: CDR1 SGHTA, CDR2 FQGTGA. The CDR3 covers 15 residues. V lost 1 base to trimming and J lost 4 bases, with 11 bases between them. For the CDR3, the DNA is TGTGCCAGCAGCTTAAGAAGGGAAACTTACAATGAGCAGTTCTTC. Translating it yields CASSLRRETYNEQFF.

V and J are TRBV19 and TRBJ1-1; D is ambiguous. CDR1 and CDR2 from the germline V gene are LNHDA and SQIVND (reference sequence). The CDR3 contains 12 residues. V shed 4 bases and J shed 0 bases, with 3 bases lying between them. The chain's CDR3 is CASSNMNTEAFF. CDR3 DNA sequence: TGTGCCAGTAGTAACATGAACACTGAAGCTTTCTTT.

This chain links TRBV7-9 with TRBJ2-1; 7 bases match TRBD1. Germline loops: CDR1 SEHNR, CDR2 FQNEAQ (reference sequence). V shed 2 bases and J 7 bases; nucleotides not matched to a gene: 2. The CDR3 consists of 13 residues. CDR3 bases: TGTGCCAGCAGCTTAACGACAGGGAATGAGCAGTTCTTC. As protein: CASSLTTGNEQFF.

A single count supports this clone. The rearrangement links TRBV6-4 to TRBJ2-1, with D possibly TRBD1 on 5 matching bases. The germline CDR1 and CDR2 sequences are MRHNA and SNTAGT. CDR3 size: 19 residues. V was pared by 3 bases and J by 0 bases, with 21 bases between. CDR3 residues: CASSEAPGPLVGSYNEQFF. The CDR3, as DNA: TGTGCCAGCAGTGAGGCGCCAGGGCCCTTAGTCGGCTCCTACAATGAGCAGTTCTTC.

The chain combines TRBV6-6 with TRBJ1-1, with a tentative D call TRBD1 (5 bases). Germline V gives CDR1 MNHNY, CDR2 SVGAGI (reference sequence). Trimming shortened V by 6 bases and J by 8 bases, and 13 bases separated the two germline ends. CDR3 length: 12 residues. DNA of the CDR3: TGTGCCAGCAGGGGACCTGCCAAGGAAGCTTTCTTT. This codes for CASRGPAKEAFF.

The chain combines TRBV6-5 with TRBJ1-2, with 9 bases lining up with TRBD1. The trim removed 7 bases at V and 0 bases at J, leaving 6 bases unmatched. The germline CDR1 and CDR2 sequences are MNHEY and SVGAGI. There are 15 residues in the CDR3. The CDR3 sequence: CASTLQGASNYGYTF. CDR3 DNA: TGTGCCAGCACGTTACAGGGGGCTTCTAACTATGGCTACACCTTC.